Shown below are 31 T cell receptor beta chains from a single sample sequenced in a study of T-cell reconstitution after alpha-beta-depleted transplantation in children. Unique molecular identifiers tagged the TCRbeta library. TCRdb called the PCR reads again in MiXCR, with one record for every CDR3 protein. This sample has hundreds of thousands of distinct CDR3 sequences, with around 12% found just once. This specimen consisted of PBMCs from the stem cell graft donor, obtained from the stem cell graft. The receptors here all came from a human donor who donated a stem cell graft to a child with acute lymphoblastic leukemia.

This clonotype was detected only a few times. This rearrangement joins TRBV7-9 to TRBJ1-5; 8 bases fit TRBD1. Trimming cost V 4 bases and J 5 bases; bases outside gene matches: 13. Germline V gives CDR1 SEHNR, CDR2 FQNEAQ (reference sequence). The CDR3 spans 17 residues. The CDR3 here is CASSSGQASLGYQPQHF. The CDR3 bases are TGTGCCAGCAGCTCGGGACAGGCCTCCCTCGGGTATCAGCCCCAGCATTTT. Full variable domain (rest looked up from reference TRBV7-9 and TRBJ1-5): DTGVSQNPRHKITKRGQNVTFRCDPISEHNRLYWYRQTLGQGPEFLTYFQNEAQLEKSRLLSDRFSAERPKGSFSTLEIQRTEQGDSAMYLCASSSGQASLGYQPQHFGDGTRLSIL.

There are many counts of this clonotype. The chain carries TRBV28 and TRBJ1-2; TRBD1 matches 9 bases. The CDR3 extends over 13 amino acids. The junction had 2 bases not matched to a gene; V was cut back by 4 bases and J by 5 bases. The germline gives CDR1 MDHEN, CDR2 SYDVKM. CDR3 residues: CASSSTGGYGYTF. The DNA for the CDR3 is TGTGCCAGCAGTTCGACAGGGGGGTATGGCTACACCTTC.

This clonotype was seen at least ten times. CDR3 protein: CASSQGSRWTGLFTF. DNA of the CDR3: TGCGCCAGCAGCCAAGGATCCAGGTGGACAGGGTTATTCACCTTC. The V gene is TRBV4-3, the J gene TRBJ1-2; 8 bases line up with TRBD1. This CDR3 has 15 residues. Losses at the gene ends were 1 base for V and 13 bases for J; bases not matched to a gene: 14. Germline values: CDR1 LGHNA, CDR2 YSLEER.

The table lists this clonotype with a few counts. The V call is TRBV12-3 or TRBV12-4, the J call TRBJ2-4; 8 nucleotides line up with TRBD2. The CDR3 consists of 14 residues. The junction had 9 bases not matched to a gene; V was cut back by 6 bases and J by 8 bases. CDR3 amino acids: CASRPGGGSDIQYF. Here the CDR3 DNA reads TGTGCCAGCAGGCCGGGGGGGGGCAGCGACATTCAGTACTTC.

Details on this clonotype: A much larger clone is a single base away; this may be a read error. This chain uses TRBV10-1 with TRBJ2-3, with 7 bases that match TRBD1. The DNA end favors TRBJ1-5, so the J call may be wrong. CDR1 is WNHNN, CDR2 SYGVQD, per germline (reference sequence). This CDR3 has 13 residues. In DNA, the CDR3 is TGCGCCAGCAGTGAGTCAGGGACAGATACGCAGCATTTT. This codes for CASSESGTDTQHF.

The chain couples TRBV7-9 to TRBJ1-1; D call uncertain. There are 15 residues in the CDR3. From germline, CDR1 is SEHNR and CDR2 FQNEAQ (reference sequence). Between the trimmed V and J ends, which lost 1 base and 4 bases, there was a span of 13 bases. The CDR3 loop is CASSLDGSMATEAFF. In nucleotides, the CDR3 is TGTGCCAGCAGCTTAGATGGGAGTATGGCCACTGAAGCTTTCTTT.

This clonotype came up many times. V gene TRBV5-1 combines with J gene TRBJ1-3; D gene unclear. Germline V gene sequence: CDR1 SGHRS, CDR2 YFSETQ. The germline V and J ends were trimmed by 0 bases and 0 bases, with 4 bases remaining between them. The CDR3 spans 14 residues. DNA of the CDR3: TGCGCCAGCAGCTTGGAACCCTCTGGAAACACCATATATTTT. Translated: CASSLEPSGNTIYF. The whole variable domain, filled in from reference TRBV5-1 and TRBJ1-3, reads KAGVTQTPRYLIKTRGQQVTLSCSPISGHRSVSWYQQTPGQGLQFLFEYFSETQRNKGNFPGRFSGRQFSNSRSEMNVSTLELGDSALYLCASSLEPSGNTIYFGEGSWLTVV.

This clonotype was found many times. The chain joins TRBV7-2 to TRBJ2-2, with D unclear. Trimming stripped 2 bases from V and 1 base from J, with 5 bases between. CDR3 length: 14 amino acids. Per the germline V gene, CDR1 is SGHTA and CDR2 is FQGNSA. For the CDR3, the DNA is TGTGCCAGCAGCTTACGGCAGAACACCGGGGAGCTGTTTTTT. It specifies CASSLRQNTGELFF.

This clonotype was seen at least ten times. The chain couples TRBV20-1 to TRBJ1-1; D is unclear. With 0 bases removed from V and 6 bases from J, the gap between germline ends came to 11 bases. The CDR3 loop spans 13 amino acids. Germline V gene lookup returns CDR1 DFQATT and CDR2 SNEGSKA (reference sequence). CDR3 region: CSARDKLNPEAFF. The CDR3 DNA follows: TGCAGTGCTAGAGACAAACTCAACCCTGAAGCTTTCTTT.

This clonotype appeared many times. The gene calls are TRBV18 and TRBJ1-4; 8 bases match TRBD1. The CDR3 length is 14 residues. V was pared by 3 bases and J by 7 bases, with 4 bases of the junction left unmatched. Germline assignment: CDR1 KGHSH and CDR2 LQKENI. CDR3 residues: CASSPGTGGEKLFF. Here the CDR3 DNA reads TGTGCCAGCTCACCCGGGACAGGTGGTGAAAAACTGTTTTTT.

The V gene is TRBV6-1, the J gene TRBJ2-5; D assignment may be TRBD1 or TRBD2 (5 bases each). This CDR3 is 15 amino acids long. V was trimmed by 5 bases and J by 4 bases, leaving 17 bases between them. Germline-derived CDR1 and CDR2 are MNHNS and SASEGT. CDR3 loop: CASSRSGSGGETQYF. The CDR3 DNA reads TGTGCCAGCAGTCGTTCAGGGTCTGGGGGAGAGACCCAGTACTTC.

This clonotype has a count of ten or more. The chain has TRBV12-3 or TRBV12-4 and TRBJ1-2, with no clear D. V lost 3 bases and J 8 bases, leaving 4 bases between the germline ends. The CDR3 consists of 10 residues. CDR3 bases: TGTGCCAGCAGTTTTGGAGGCTACACCTTC. Translation: CASSFGGYTF.

Remarks on this clonotype: A read error may account for a junction end that differs from germline. This rearrangement joins TRBV12-3 or TRBV12-4 to TRBJ2-3, with a tentative D call TRBD2 (5 bases). This CDR3 comprises 16 residues. The CDR3, as DNA: TGTGCCAGCAGTCCATTTCTACCGCCTAGCACAGATACGCAGTATTTC. Protein sequence: CASSPFLPPSTDTQYF.

This clonotype was seen ten or more times. The CDR3 nucleotides are TGTGCCAGCAGTTACTCGGGGGTAGATACGCAGTATTTT. Its translation is CASSYSGVDTQYF. V and J are TRBV6-5 and TRBJ2-3; D is possibly TRBD1 or TRBD2 (5 bases each). This CDR3 has 13 residues. V was cut by 0 bases and J by 5 bases, with 6 bases left in between. Per germline, CDR1 MNHEY and CDR2 SVGAGI.

This chain uses TRBV7-9 with TRBJ2-7; no reliable D call. CDR1 is SEHNR, CDR2 FQNEAQ, per germline (reference sequence). The V end lost 2 bases, the J end lost 2 bases, and 10 bases lay between the germline ends. This CDR3 has 14 amino acids. Written as DNA, the CDR3 is TGTGCCAGCAGCTTATCGTTATTTGCCTACGAGCAGTACTTC. As protein: CASSLSLFAYEQYF.

Ten or more counts support this clonotype. The DNA for the CDR3 is TGCGCCAGCAGCTTGCTCCAGGGGGCCCACGAGCAGTACTTC. Its protein is CASSLLQGAHEQYF. The chain joins TRBV5-1 to TRBJ2-7, with 8 bases fitting TRBD1. From germline, CDR1 is SGHRS and CDR2 YFSETQ. V trimming: 1 base; J trimming: 5 bases; junction bases outside the gene matches: 5. This CDR3 comprises 14 residues.

This clonotype was recorded many times. This chain joins TRBV20-1 and TRBJ2-1, with TRBD2 matching 14 bases. Germline-derived CDR1 and CDR2 are DFQATT and SNEGSKA (reference sequence). The CDR3 covers 16 residues. Losses at the gene ends were 4 bases for V and 3 bases for J; bases not matched to a gene: 5. The CDR3 bases are TGCAGTGCTACCGGGACTAGCGGGGGCCTCTACAATGAGCAGTTCTTC. Protein product: CSATGTSGGLYNEQFF.

This clonotype was counted many times. V is TRBV9 and J is TRBJ2-5; TRBD1 is a possible D gene (6 bases). The V end was cut by 3 bases, the J end by 1 base, with 13 bases between. This CDR3 has 15 residues. Germline V lookup: CDR1 SGDLS, CDR2 YYNGEE. CDR3 residues: CASSAGDTIQETQYF. CDR3 coding DNA: TGTGCCAGCAGCGCCGGGGACACAATCCAAGAGACCCAGTACTTC.

There are many counts of this clonotype. The V and J genes are TRBV6-2 or TRBV6-3 and TRBJ2-1; no clear D. The CDR3 covers 11 residues. Trimming stripped 2 bases from V and 9 bases from J, with 5 bases between. Germline CDR1 and CDR2: MNHEY and SVGEGT. CDR3 in amino acids: CASSYGVEQFF. Here the CDR3 DNA reads TGTGCCAGCAGTTACGGGGTTGAGCAGTTCTTC.

This clonotype was seen more than once but under ten times. This sequence joins TRBV9 and TRBJ2-1, with 11 bases aligning to TRBD2. The CDR3 has 21 residues. Looked up from germline, CDR1 is SGDLS and CDR2 is YYNGEE. V was clipped by 0 bases and J by 0 bases; unmatched bases: 14. CDR3 sequence (DNA): TGTGCCAGCAGCGTAGGGGAAGGACTAGCGGGCCACTGGAGCTCCTACAATGAGCAGTTCTTC. Translated: CASSVGEGLAGHWSSYNEQFF.

The sample holds many counts of this clonotype. The rearrangement joins TRBV20-1 to TRBJ2-3, with D possibly matching TRBD1 (6 bases). Trimming shortened V by 5 bases and J by 6 bases, and 15 bases separated the two germline ends. Germline loops: CDR1 DFQATT, CDR2 SNEGSKA (reference sequence). This CDR3 has 13 amino acids. The CDR3 region is CSALQGPTDTQYF. CDR3 bases: TGCAGTGCTCTACAGGGACCTACGGATACGCAGTATTTT.

The sample holds many counts of this clonotype. This rearrangement joins TRBV10-3 to TRBJ1-1, with a tentative D call TRBD1 (5 bases). The ends were cut back, 6 bases at V and 3 bases at J, with 11 bases in the middle. The CDR3 runs to 13 residues. Germline V gives CDR1 ENHRY, CDR2 SYGVKD. Here the CDR3 DNA reads TGTGCCATCAGCGTGGGGGGAGACACTGAAGCTTTCTTT. It yields the protein CAISVGGDTEAFF.

This clonotype has a count of ten or more. This sequence joins TRBV7-2 and TRBJ1-3; tentative D call: TRBD1 (6 bases). Germline values: CDR1 SGHTA, CDR2 FQGNSA. This CDR3 spans 14 amino acids. V lost 5 bases and J lost 0, with 8 bases in between. CDR3 in DNA: TGTGCCAGCAGCCCAGGGGTCTCTGGAAACACCATATATTTT. This gives the protein CASSPGVSGNTIYF.

This clonotype was seen many times. The rearrangement links TRBV14 to TRBJ2-7, with TRBD1 matching over 7 bases. J lost 0 bases, V lost 1 base, and 9 bases had no gene match. This CDR3 has 17 amino acids. Germline V gives CDR1 SGHDN, CDR2 FVKESK. The CDR3 coding sequence is TGTGCCAGCAGCCAAGGCCTGGACAGGACGAACTCCTACGAGCAGTACTTC. Translated: CASSQGLDRTNSYEQYF.

On this clonotype itself: A much bigger clone sits one base away, suggesting this may be a read error. The CDR3 coding sequence is TGCGCCAGCAGCTTGTTCGGGGAAAGCGCAGATACGCAGTATTTT. Amino acid sequence: CASSLFGESADTQYF. The chain employs TRBV5-1 and TRBJ2-3; D perhaps matches TRBD2 (5 bases). The V gene's germline CDR1 is SGHRS and CDR2 YFSETQ. The CDR3 is 15 amino acids. Trimming pared 1 base from V and 4 bases from J, leaving 13 bases between.

In this sample, this clonotype turned up many times. This chain links TRBV2 with TRBJ2-1; perhaps TRBD1 as D (6 bases). CDR1 and CDR2 from the germline V gene are SNHLY and FYNNEI. This CDR3 has 14 amino acids. Trimming shortened V by 8 bases and J by 5 bases, and 16 bases separated the two germline ends. DNA for the CDR3: TGTGCCAGCCCAGGGGCTAGTAGGGACAATGAGCAGTTCTTC. Translating it yields CASPGASRDNEQFF.

To note about this clonotype: A read error is possible here, since a much larger clone lies one base away. The chain joins TRBV27 to TRBJ2-4, with 8 bases aligning to TRBD2. The CDR3 has 15 residues. Germline-derived CDR1 and CDR2 are MNHEY and SMNVEV (reference sequence). The CDR3 sequence: CASSFSGTSGDIQCF. The CDR3 DNA sequence: TGTGCCAGCAGTTTTTCCGGGACTAGTGGGGACATTCAGTGCTTC.

Ten or more counts support this clonotype. This chain connects TRBV2 to TRBJ2-7; D unresolved. Per germline, CDR1 SNHLY and CDR2 FYNNEI. The CDR3 length is 10 residues. Deletions cut 4 bases from V and 6 bases from J, with 4 bases between. Here the CDR3 DNA reads TGTGCCAGCAGTGGCTTCGAGCAGTACTTC. It yields the protein CASSGFEQYF.

This clonotype was seen ten or more times. This chain joins TRBV29-1 and TRBJ2-5; 9 bases are a match to TRBD2. This CDR3 contains 13 residues. Germline lookup yields CDR1 SQVTM and CDR2 ANQGSEA. V lost 4 bases and J lost 5; bases outside the gene matches: 5. CDR3 sequence reads: CSVVWLAGETQYF. DNA of the CDR3: TGCAGCGTTGTATGGCTAGCGGGGGAGACCCAGTACTTC.

This clonotype was recorded many times. The chain carries TRBV3-1 and TRBJ2-4; D uncertain. Germline-derived CDR1 and CDR2 are LGHDT and YNNKEL (reference sequence). V lost 4 bases to trimming and J lost 4 bases, with 20 bases between them. The CDR3 consists of 17 residues. This chain's CDR3 is CASSPSHRGSIKNIQYF. The CDR3 DNA reads as TGTGCCAGCAGCCCAAGTCATCGCGGCAGCATAAAAAACATTCAGTACTTC.

This clonotype was seen many times. V and J are TRBV13 and TRBJ1-4; 8 positions match TRBD1. Per germline, CDR1 PRHDT and CDR2 FYEKMQ (reference sequence). This CDR3 spans 16 amino acids. J was trimmed by 1 base and V by 5 bases; bases with no gene match: 6. The CDR3 sequence: CASSITGQGTNEKLFF. CDR3 nucleotide sequence: TGTGCCAGCAGCATAACAGGACAGGGAACTAATGAAAAACTGTTTTTT.